This TCR beta chain was retrieved from a study of blood T cell repertoires in COVID-19. V lost 6 bases and J 6 bases, leaving 13 bases between the germline ends. Germline CDR1 reads MRHNA; CDR2 reads SNTAGT. The CDR3 is 13 residues long. Measured with immunoSEQ multiplex PCR; TCRdb has only the in-frame clones, and not every one. The table includes about 40,000 clones, around 90% detected once. Material: peripheral blood. The chain combines TRBV6-4 with TRBJ2-3; weak D call: TRBD2 (5 bases). This receptor was identified in a man aged 55 to 70 with acute or convalescent COVID-19. The CDR3 protein is CASSRRTGDTQYF. The CDR3 region has the DNA TGTGCCAGCAGCCGTAGGACGGGGGATACGCAGTATTTT.